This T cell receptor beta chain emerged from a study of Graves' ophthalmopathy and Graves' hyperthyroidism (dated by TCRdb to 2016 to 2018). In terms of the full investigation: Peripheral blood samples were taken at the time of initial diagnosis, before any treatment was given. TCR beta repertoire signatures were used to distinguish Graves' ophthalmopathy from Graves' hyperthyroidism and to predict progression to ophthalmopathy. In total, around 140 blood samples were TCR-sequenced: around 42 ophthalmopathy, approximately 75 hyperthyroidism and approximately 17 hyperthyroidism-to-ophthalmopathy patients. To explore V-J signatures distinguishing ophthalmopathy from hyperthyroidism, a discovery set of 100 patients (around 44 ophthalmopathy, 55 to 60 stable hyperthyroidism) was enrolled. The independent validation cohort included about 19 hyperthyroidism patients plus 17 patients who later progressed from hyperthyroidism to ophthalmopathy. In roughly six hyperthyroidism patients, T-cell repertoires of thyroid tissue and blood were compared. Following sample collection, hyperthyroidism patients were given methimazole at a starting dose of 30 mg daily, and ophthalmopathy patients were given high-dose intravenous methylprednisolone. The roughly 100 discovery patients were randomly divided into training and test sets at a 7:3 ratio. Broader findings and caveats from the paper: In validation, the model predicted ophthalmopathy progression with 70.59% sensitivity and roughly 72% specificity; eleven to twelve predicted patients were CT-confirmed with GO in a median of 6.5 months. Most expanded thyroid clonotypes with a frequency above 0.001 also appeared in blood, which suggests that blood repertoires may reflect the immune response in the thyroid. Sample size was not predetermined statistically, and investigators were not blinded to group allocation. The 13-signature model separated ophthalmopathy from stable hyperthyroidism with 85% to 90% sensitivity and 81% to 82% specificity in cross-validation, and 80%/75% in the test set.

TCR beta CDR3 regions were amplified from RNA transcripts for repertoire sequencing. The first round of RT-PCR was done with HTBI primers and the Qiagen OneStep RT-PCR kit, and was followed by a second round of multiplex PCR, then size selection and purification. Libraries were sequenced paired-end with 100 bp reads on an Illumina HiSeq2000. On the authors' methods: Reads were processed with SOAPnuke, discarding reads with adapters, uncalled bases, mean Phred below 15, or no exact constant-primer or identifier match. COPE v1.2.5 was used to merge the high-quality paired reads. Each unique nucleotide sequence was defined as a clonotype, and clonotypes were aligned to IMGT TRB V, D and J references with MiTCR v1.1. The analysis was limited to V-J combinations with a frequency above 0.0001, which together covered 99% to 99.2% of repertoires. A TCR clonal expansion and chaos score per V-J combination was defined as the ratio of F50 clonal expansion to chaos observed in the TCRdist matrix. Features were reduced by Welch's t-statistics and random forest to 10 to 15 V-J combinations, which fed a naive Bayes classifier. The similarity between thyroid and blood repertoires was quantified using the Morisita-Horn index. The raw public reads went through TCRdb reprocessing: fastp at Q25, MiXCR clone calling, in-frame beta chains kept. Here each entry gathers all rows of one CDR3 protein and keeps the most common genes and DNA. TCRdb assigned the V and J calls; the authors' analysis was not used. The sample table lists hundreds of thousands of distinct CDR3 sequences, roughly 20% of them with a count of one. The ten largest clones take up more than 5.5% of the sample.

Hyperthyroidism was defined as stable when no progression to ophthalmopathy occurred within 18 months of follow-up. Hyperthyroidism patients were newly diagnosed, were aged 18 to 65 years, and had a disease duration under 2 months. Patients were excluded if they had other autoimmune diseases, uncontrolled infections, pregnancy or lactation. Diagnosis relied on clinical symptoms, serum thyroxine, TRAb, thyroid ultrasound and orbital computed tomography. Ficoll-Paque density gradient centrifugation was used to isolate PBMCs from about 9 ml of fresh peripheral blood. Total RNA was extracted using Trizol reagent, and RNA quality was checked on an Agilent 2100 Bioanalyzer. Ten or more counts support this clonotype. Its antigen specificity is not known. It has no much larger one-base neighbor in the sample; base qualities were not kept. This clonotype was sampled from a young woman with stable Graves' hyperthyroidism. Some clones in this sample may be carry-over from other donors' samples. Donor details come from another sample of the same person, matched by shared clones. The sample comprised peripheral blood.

The nucleotide sequence reads as follows: TGTGCCAGCAGGGAGGGGCGGCTTAGCAATCAGCCCCAGCATTTT. Translation gives CASREGRLSNQPQHF. This chain joins TRBV2 to TRBJ1-5, with TRBD1 tentatively as D gene (5 bases match). CDR1 SNHLY and CDR2 FYNNEI are derived from the germline V gene. Spanning cysteine to phenylalanine, the CDR3 consists of 15 amino acids. Only the CDR3 DNA is retained, 45 bases long and in frame from the first base. The junction carries 12 bases between V and J, which are trimmed by 6 bases and 0 bases respectively.